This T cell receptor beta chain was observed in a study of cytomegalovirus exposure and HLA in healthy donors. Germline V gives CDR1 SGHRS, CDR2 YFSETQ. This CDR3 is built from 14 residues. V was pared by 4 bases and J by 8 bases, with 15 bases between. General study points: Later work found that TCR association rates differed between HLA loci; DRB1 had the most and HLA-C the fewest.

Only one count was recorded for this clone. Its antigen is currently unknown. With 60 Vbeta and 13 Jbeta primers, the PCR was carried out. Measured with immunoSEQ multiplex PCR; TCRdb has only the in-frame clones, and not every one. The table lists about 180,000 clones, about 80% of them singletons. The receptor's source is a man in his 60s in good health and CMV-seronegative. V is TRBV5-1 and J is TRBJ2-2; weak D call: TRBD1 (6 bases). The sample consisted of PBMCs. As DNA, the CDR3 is TGCGCCAGCAGCAAACGGGACAATGGGGGGGAGCTGTTTTTT. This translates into CASSKRDNGGELFF.